This T cell receptor (beta chain) emerged from a study of blood T cells in healthy people across ages. Study-level points and caveats: Per-million-T-cell TCR beta diversity fell roughly linearly with age.

In the case of this clonotype: Its antigen is unidentified.

The authors ran a second PCR of about 7 to 11 cycles using a sample-barcoded 5' primer and a J-beta primer mix. Unique molecular identifiers of 12 random nucleotides labeled each cDNA. All samples yielded 3 million or more CDR3-containing paired-end reads. TCRdb processed the 5' RACE reads anew with MiXCR; each CDR3 protein has one entry. The sample yields fewer than 1.5 million distinct CDR3 sequences, roughly 45% seen once. Deletions cut 0 bases from V and 3 bases from J, with 12 bases between. CDR1 MNHEY and CDR2 SVGEGT come from the germline V gene. The CDR3 consists of 16 residues. The TCR was taken from a woman aged 18 to 35 in good health. The sample comprised blood. V and J are TRBV6-2 or TRBV6-3 and TRBJ2-1; D is ambiguous. The CDR3 sequence: CASSYSSGSYYNEQFF. As DNA, the CDR3 is TGTGCCAGCAGTTACTCGAGTGGAAGCTACTACAATGAGCAGTTCTTC.